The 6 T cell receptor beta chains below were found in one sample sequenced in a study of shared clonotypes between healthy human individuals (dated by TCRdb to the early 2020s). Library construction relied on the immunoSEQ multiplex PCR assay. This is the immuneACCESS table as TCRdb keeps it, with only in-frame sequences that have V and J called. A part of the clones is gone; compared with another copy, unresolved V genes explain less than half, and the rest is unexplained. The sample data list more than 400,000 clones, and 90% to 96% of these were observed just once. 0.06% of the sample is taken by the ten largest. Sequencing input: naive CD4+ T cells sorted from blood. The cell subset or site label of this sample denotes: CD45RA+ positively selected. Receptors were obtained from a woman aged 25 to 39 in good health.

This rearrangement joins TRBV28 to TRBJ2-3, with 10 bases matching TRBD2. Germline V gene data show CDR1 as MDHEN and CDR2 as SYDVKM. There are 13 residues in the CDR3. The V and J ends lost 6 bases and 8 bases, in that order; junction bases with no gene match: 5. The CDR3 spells CASRPSGSLTQYF. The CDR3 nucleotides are TGTGCCAGCAGGCCTAGCGGGAGTCTTACGCAGTATTTT.

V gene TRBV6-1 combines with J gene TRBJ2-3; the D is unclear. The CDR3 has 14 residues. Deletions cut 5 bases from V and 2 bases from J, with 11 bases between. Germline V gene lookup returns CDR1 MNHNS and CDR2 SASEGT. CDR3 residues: CASSSMALTDTQYF. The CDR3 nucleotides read TGTGCCAGCAGTAGTATGGCCCTCACAGATACGCAGTATTTT.

The CDR3 nucleotides read TGTGCCAGCAGTGACACAGGGGAAGGTTCGCGGGAGCAGTACTTC. It encodes CASSDTGEGSREQYF. The genes are TRBV28 and TRBJ2-7, with 7 bases identical to TRBD1. The CDR3 sequence is 15 residues long. The germline V gene encodes CDR1 MDHEN and CDR2 SYDVKM. With V trimmed by 5 bases and J by 7 bases, 14 bases remained unmatched.

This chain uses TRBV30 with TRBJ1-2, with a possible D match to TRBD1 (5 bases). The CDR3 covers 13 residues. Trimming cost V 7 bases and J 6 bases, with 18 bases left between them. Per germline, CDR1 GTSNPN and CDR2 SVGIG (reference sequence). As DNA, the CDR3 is TGTGCCTCCTCGGGGAGCTGGGGGGATGGCTACACCTTC. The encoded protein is CASSGSWGDGYTF.

CDR3 residues: CASSLAGVGNIQYF. The CDR3 DNA reads as TGTGCCAGCAGCTTAGCGGGAGTTGGAAACATTCAGTACTTC. V usage is TRBV7-9 and J usage is TRBJ2-4; D might be TRBD2 (5 bases). The germline gives CDR1 SEHNR, CDR2 FQNEAQ (reference sequence). The length of the CDR3 is 14 residues. The V end was cut by 0 bases, the J end by 6 bases, with 9 bases between.

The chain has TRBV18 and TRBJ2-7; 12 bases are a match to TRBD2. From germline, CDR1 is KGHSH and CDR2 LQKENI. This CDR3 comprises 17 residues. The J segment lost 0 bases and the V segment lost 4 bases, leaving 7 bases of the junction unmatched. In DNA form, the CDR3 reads TGTGCCAGCTCACTGCGGACTAGCGGGGTCCTCTCCTACGAGCAGTACTTC. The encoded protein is CASSLRTSGVLSYEQYF. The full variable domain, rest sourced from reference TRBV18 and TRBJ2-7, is NAGVMQNPRHLVRRRGQEARLRCSPMKGHSHVYWYRQLPEEGLKFMVYLQKENIIDESGMPKERFSAEFPKEGPSILRIQQVVRGDSAAYFCASSLRTSGVLSYEQYFGPGTRLTVT.